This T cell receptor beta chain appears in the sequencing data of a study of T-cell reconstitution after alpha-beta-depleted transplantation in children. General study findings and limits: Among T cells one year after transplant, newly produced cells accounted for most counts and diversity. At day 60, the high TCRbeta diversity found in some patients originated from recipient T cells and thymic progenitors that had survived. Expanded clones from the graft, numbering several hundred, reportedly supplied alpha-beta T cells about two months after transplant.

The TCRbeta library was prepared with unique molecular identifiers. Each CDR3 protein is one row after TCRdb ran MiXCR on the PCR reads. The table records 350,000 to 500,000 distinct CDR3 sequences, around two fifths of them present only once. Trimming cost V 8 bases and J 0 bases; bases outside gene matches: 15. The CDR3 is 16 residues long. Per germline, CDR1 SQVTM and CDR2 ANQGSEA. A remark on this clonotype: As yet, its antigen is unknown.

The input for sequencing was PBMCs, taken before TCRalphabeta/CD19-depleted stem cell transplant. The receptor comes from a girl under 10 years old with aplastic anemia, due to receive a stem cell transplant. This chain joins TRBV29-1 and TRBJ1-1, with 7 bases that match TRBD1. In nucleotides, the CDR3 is TGCAGCACCAACCCGAGGGACAGCACTTTGAACACTGAAGCTTTCTTT. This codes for CSTNPRDSTLNTEAFF.